Here is one T cell receptor (beta chain) with its context. The target antigen is unknown. The data were obtained in a study of T cell responses to AZD1222 COVID-19 vaccine. Study-level information: Doses given second, at about 4 or about 12 weeks, were pooled.

TCRdb keeps only in-frame clones here, not all; method: immunoSEQ multiplex PCR. This table has tens of thousands of clones, approximately 82% appearing once. V lost 0 bases and J lost 5, with 23 bases in between. The CDR3 extends over 19 amino acids. The germline gives CDR1 MGHRA, CDR2 YSYEKL. Study-wide results and caveats: Across the whole spike, CD4 TCRs peaked at regions 160-218 and 743-854. After the peak T cell response, and only then, were repertoires sampled.

The sequencing here drew on peripheral blood, taken on day 0 of AZD1222 vaccination. This TCR was recovered from an adult in good health. The V gene is TRBV4-1, the J gene TRBJ1-5; the D gene is possibly TRBD1 (5 bases). The CDR3 DNA reads as TGCGCCAGCAGCCAAGAGGGGGGGTTATCGGGCCTAGAATATCAGCCCCAGCATTTT. This translates into CASSQEGGLSGLEYQPQHF.